The 19 T cell receptor beta chains reported below all come from one sample, sequenced in a study of T cell changes during pregnancy in multiple sclerosis. Profiled with immunoSEQ multiplex PCR; TCRdb holds only in-frame clones, not every one. Among some 100,000 clones listed, roughly 93% were seen once. The input for sequencing was peripheral blood, taken before pregnancy. The source of these receptors is a female donor with multiple sclerosis, enrolled in a pregnancy study.

This rearrangement joins TRBV7-9 to TRBJ1-2; D is uncertain. Germline values: CDR1 SEHNR, CDR2 FQNEAQ (reference sequence). The CDR3 loop spans 11 amino acids. V lost 6 bases, J lost 8 bases, and 10 bases lay in between. CDR3 DNA sequence: TGTGCCAGCAGTTTTTTAGTGGGCTACACCTTC. This encodes CASSFLVGYTF.

This chain joins TRBV19 and TRBJ1-1, with TRBD1 matching over 9 bases. This CDR3 comprises 17 residues. CDR1 is LNHDA, CDR2 SQIVND, per germline (reference sequence). The trim removed 6 bases at V and 3 bases at J, leaving 14 bases unmatched. CDR3 nucleotides: TGTGCCAGTAGAACACCCAGGACAGGGGAAGTTGACACTGAAGCTTTCTTT. Translated: CASRTPRTGEVDTEAFF. The variable domain in full, with the rest retrieved from reference TRBV19 and TRBJ1-1, is DGGITQSPKYLFRKEGQNVTLSCEQNLNHDAMYWYRQDPGQGLRLIYYSQIVNDFQKGDIAEGYSVSREKKESFPLTVTSAQKNPTAFYLCASRTPRTGEVDTEAFFGQGTRLTVV.

The chain recombines TRBV7-8 with TRBJ2-7; tentative D call: TRBD2 (5 bases). CDR1 is SGHVS, CDR2 FQNEAQ, per germline. Deletions cut 0 bases from V and 10 bases from J, with 10 bases between. This CDR3 is 12 amino acids long. The CDR3 spells CASSLAQASQYF. The CDR3 DNA is TGTGCCAGCAGCTTAGCGCAGGCTAGCCAGTACTTC.

The gene calls are TRBV25-1 and TRBJ1-1, with a weak D call TRBD1 (6 bases). CDR3 length: 14 amino acids. Germline-derived CDR1 and CDR2 are MGHDK and SYGVNS. V was pared by 3 bases and J by 0 bases, with 8 bases between. This CDR3 reads CASSDRGMNTEAFF. The CDR3 bases are TGTGCCAGCAGTGACAGGGGCATGAACACTGAAGCTTTCTTT.

V and J are TRBV6-1 and TRBJ2-2; D is possibly TRBD1 (6 bases). This CDR3 comprises 15 residues. Germline loops: CDR1 MNHNS, CDR2 SASEGT. The germline V and J ends were trimmed by 5 bases and 5 bases, with 15 bases remaining between them. The CDR3 DNA sequence: TGTGCCAGCAGTCCGGGACAAGCTCAAACCGGGGAGCTGTTTTTT. This sequence encodes CASSPGQAQTGELFF.

The chain recombines TRBV5-1 with TRBJ2-1; 12 nucleotides match TRBD2. The trim removed 0 bases at V and 8 bases at J, leaving 12 bases unmatched. The V gene's germline CDR1 is SGHRS and CDR2 YFSETQ. CDR3 length: 18 amino acids. The CDR3 DNA reads as TGCGCCAGCAGCTTGGAATCAAGCAGGACTAGCGGGATGGATGAGCAGTTCTTC. Protein: CASSLESSRTSGMDEQFF.

In its sample, this clone was seen a few times. The chain uses TRBV25-1 and TRBJ1-1; 8 bases agree with TRBD1. The CDR3 contains 14 residues. Germline-derived CDR1 and CDR2 are MGHDK and SYGVNS. The V gene end was trimmed by 5 bases and the J gene end by 4 bases; junction bases not matched to a gene: 6. CDR3 nucleotide sequence: TGTGCCAGCAGTTCGACAGGGGCTAGCACTGAAGCTTTCTTT. Its protein is CASSSTGASTEAFF.

The CDR3 DNA is TGCGCCAGCAGCCATTCCGACGGGAGCTCTGGAAACACCATATATTTT. Protein sequence: CASSHSDGSSGNTIYF. This rearrangement joins TRBV4-3 to TRBJ1-3; D unresolved. This CDR3 comprises 16 residues. Looked up from germline, CDR1 is LGHNA and CDR2 is YSLEER. Trimming removed 3 bases from V and 0 bases from J, with 12 bases in between.

The genes are TRBV10-3 and TRBJ2-1, with TRBD2 identical over 8 bases. This CDR3 is 15 amino acids long. Trimming removed 0 bases from V and 5 bases from J; junction bases left unmatched: 3. Germline loops: CDR1 ENHRY, CDR2 SYGVKD. This CDR3 is CAISESQRGNNEQFF. DNA of the CDR3: TGTGCCATCAGTGAGTCCCAGCGGGGGAACAATGAGCAGTTCTTC.

The rearrangement links TRBV10-3 to TRBJ2-3; D unclear. This CDR3 has 15 residues. Germline V gene sequence: CDR1 ENHRY, CDR2 SYGVKD. V was trimmed by 2 bases and J by 4 bases, leaving 13 bases between them. CDR3 loop: CAISERLLGPDTQYF. CDR3 in DNA: TGTGCCATCAGTGAGAGACTCCTCGGCCCAGATACGCAGTATTTT.

This clone was recorded only once. This sequence joins TRBV7-9 and TRBJ2-3; TRBD2 matches 9 bases. Germline assignment: CDR1 SEHNR and CDR2 FQNEAQ (reference sequence). The CDR3 is 15 residues long. Trimming cost V 5 bases and J 4 bases; bases outside gene matches: 7. CDR3 sequence: CASSREAGGSDTQYF. CDR3 nucleotides: TGTGCCAGCAGCCGTGAAGCGGGAGGATCAGATACGCAGTATTTT.

This chain connects TRBV28 to TRBJ2-3; 10 bases agree with TRBD1. With 2 bases clipped from V and 1 base from J, the junction kept 6 bases outside the gene matches. From germline, CDR1 is MDHEN and CDR2 SYDVKM. The CDR3 length is 17 residues. CDR3 in amino acids: CASSLVLGTGGTDTQYF. CDR3 DNA sequence: TGTGCCAGCAGTTTAGTTTTGGGGACAGGGGGCACAGATACGCAGTATTTT.

This sequence joins TRBV4-2 and TRBJ2-7, with TRBD2 identical over 12 bases. Per germline, CDR1 LGHNA and CDR2 YNFKEQ. Trimming at V came to 4 bases and at J to 6 bases, leaving 10 bases not matched to a gene. The CDR3 spans 16 residues. The CDR3 DNA reads as TGTGCCAGCAGCCCGTCCCCGACTAGCGGGAGCCGCGAGCAGTACTTC. It encodes CASSPSPTSGSREQYF.

The rearrangement links TRBV5-1 to TRBJ1-1, with a weak D call TRBD1 (6 bases). CDR3 size: 15 residues. Trimming took off 4 bases at V and 0 bases at J, with 13 bases between the two ends. In germline, CDR1 is SGHRS, CDR2 YFSETQ. Written as DNA, the CDR3 is TGCGCCAGCAGCCCGCGGACAGTAATGAACACTGAAGCTTTCTTT. Translation: CASSPRTVMNTEAFF.

The chain links TRBV7-9 to TRBJ1-2; D unresolved. Germline CDR1 SEHNR, CDR2 FQNEAQ (reference sequence). With 5 bases removed from V and 5 bases from J, the gap between germline ends came to 3 bases. The CDR3 extends over 10 amino acids. This CDR3 reads CASSRYGYTF. The CDR3 DNA reads as TGTGCCAGCAGCCGTTATGGCTACACCTTC.

The chain combines TRBV11-3 with TRBJ2-1; 9 nucleotides line up with TRBD2. Germline values: CDR1 SGHNT, CDR2 YENEEA. The V and J ends lost 1 base and 8 bases, in that order; junction bases with no gene match: 6. CDR3 length equals 15 residues. This CDR3 is CASSLGGRGGHEQFF. The DNA of the CDR3 is TGTGCCAGCAGCTTAGGAGGGCGGGGGGGGCATGAGCAGTTCTTC.

The V call is TRBV6-5, the J call TRBJ1-5; D might be TRBD1 (6 bases). The germline V and J ends were trimmed by 5 bases and 7 bases, with 12 bases remaining between them. The CDR3 sequence is 13 residues long. Germline V gene data show CDR1 as MNHEY and CDR2 as SVGAGI. The CDR3 spells CASSRLQGQPQHF. DNA for the CDR3: TGTGCCAGCAGTCGCCTACAGGGACAGCCCCAGCATTTT.

This clone was counted once. V is TRBV10-1 and J is TRBJ2-2; D remains ambiguous. CDR1 is WNHNN and CDR2 is SYGVQD in the germline V gene (reference sequence). Trimming took off 3 bases at V and 6 bases at J, with 8 bases between the two ends. The CDR3 covers 13 residues. The CDR3 sequence: CASSEYRAGELFF. The CDR3 DNA follows: TGCGCCAGCAGTGAATATAGAGCCGGGGAGCTGTTTTTT.

The DNA for the CDR3 is TGTGCCAGCAGTGACGTCGACAGGATGATGAACACTGAAGCTTTCTTT. Its protein is CASSDVDRMMNTEAFF. The chain employs TRBV6-4 and TRBJ1-1, with D possibly matching TRBD1 (6 bases). Germline V gene lookup returns CDR1 MRHNA and CDR2 SNTAGT. V lost 2 bases to trimming and J lost 0 bases, with 13 bases between them. The CDR3 totals 16 residues.